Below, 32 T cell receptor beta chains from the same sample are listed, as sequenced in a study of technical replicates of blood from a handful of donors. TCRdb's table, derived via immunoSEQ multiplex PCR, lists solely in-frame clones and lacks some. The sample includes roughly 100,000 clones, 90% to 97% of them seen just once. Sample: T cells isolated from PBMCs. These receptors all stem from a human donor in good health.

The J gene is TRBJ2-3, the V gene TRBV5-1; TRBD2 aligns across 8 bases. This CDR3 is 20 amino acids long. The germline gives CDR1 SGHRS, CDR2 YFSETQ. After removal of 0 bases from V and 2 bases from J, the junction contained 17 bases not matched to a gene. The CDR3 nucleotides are TGCGCCAGCAGCTTGGGCGGGGGGTTCCAGGCTACCGCCGTCACAGATACGCAGTATTTT. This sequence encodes CASSLGGGFQATAVTDTQYF.

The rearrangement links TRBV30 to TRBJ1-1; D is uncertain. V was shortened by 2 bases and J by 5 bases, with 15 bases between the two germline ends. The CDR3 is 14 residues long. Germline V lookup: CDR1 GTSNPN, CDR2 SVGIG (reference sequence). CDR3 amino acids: CAWSRSLGGTEAFF. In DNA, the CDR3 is TGTGCCTGGAGTCGCTCATTGGGAGGGACTGAAGCTTTCTTT. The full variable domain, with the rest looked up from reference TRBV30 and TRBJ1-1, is SQTIHQWPATLVQPVGSPLSLECTVEGTSNPNLYWYRQAAGRGLQLLFYSVGIGQISSEVPQNLSASRPQDRQFILSSKKLLLSDSGFYLCAWSRSLGGTEAFFGQGTRLTVV.

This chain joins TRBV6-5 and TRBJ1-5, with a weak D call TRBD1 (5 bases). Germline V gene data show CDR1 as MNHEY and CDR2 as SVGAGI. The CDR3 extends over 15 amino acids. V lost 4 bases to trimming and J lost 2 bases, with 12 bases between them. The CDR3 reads CASSLTGPGNQPQHF. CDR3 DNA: TGTGCCAGCAGTTTAACAGGTCCGGGCAATCAGCCCCAGCATTTT.

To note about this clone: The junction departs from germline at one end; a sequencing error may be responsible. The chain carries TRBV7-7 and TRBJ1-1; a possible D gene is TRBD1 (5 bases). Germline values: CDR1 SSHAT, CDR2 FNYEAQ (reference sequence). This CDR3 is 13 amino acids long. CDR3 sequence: CASSQDRNTEAFF. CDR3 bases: TGTGCTAGCAGCCAAGACAGGAACACTGAAGCTTTCTTT.

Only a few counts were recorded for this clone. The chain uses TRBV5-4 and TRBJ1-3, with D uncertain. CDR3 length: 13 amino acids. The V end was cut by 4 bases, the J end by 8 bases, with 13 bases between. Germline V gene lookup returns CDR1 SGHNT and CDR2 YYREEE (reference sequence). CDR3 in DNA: TGTGCCAGCAGCGACGCTCGGGGATACACCATATATTTT. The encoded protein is CASSDARGYTIYF.

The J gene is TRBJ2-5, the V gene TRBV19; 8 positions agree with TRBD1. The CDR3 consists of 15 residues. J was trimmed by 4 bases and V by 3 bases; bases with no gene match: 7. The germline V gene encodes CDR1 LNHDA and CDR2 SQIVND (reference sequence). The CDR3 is CASSIPQGAGETQYF. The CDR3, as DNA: TGTGCCAGTAGTATTCCCCAGGGGGCTGGAGAGACCCAGTACTTC.

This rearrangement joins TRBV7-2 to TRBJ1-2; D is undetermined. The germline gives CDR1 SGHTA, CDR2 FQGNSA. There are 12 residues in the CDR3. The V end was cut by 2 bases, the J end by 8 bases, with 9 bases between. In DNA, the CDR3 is TGTGCCAGCAGCTTATGGGGAGGGGGCTACACCTTC. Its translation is CASSLWGGGYTF.

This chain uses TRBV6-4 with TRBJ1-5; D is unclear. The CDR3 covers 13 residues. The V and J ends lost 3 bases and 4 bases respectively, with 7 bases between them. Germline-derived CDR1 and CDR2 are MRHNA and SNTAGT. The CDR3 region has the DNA TGTGCCAGCAGTGAAGAGGTAAATCAGCCCCAGCATTTT. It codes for CASSEEVNQPQHF.

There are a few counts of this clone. Here the CDR3 DNA reads TGTGCCAGCTCACCGGCAACTGAGCAGTTCTTC. Translating gives CASSPATEQFF. V usage is TRBV18 and J usage is TRBJ2-1; D gene ambiguous. The germline V gene has CDR1 KGHSH and CDR2 LQKENI. There are 11 residues in the CDR3. Between the trimmed V and J ends, which lost 3 bases and 9 bases, there was a span of 6 bases.

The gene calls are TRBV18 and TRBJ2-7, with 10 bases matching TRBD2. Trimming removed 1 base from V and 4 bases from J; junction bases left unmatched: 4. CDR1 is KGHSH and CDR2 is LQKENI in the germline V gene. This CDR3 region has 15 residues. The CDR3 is CASSPLAGGGYEQYF. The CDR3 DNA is TGTGCCAGCTCACCACTAGCGGGAGGAGGATACGAGCAGTACTTC.

The CDR3 DNA reads TGTGCCTGGGGGGACAGGGGCTCCTACGAGCAGTACTTC. Its protein product is CAWGDRGSYEQYF. The V call is TRBV30, the J call TRBJ2-7; 10 bases match TRBD1. The V gene end was trimmed by 5 bases and the J gene end by 0 bases; junction bases not matched to a gene: 1. This CDR3 has 13 residues. Germline lookup yields CDR1 GTSNPN and CDR2 SVGIG (reference sequence).

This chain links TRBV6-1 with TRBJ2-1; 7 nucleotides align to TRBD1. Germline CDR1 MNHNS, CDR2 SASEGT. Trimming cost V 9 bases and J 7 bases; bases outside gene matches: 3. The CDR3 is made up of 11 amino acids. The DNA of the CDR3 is TGTGCCAGTTTGACAGGGAATGAGCAGTTCTTC. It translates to CASLTGNEQFF.

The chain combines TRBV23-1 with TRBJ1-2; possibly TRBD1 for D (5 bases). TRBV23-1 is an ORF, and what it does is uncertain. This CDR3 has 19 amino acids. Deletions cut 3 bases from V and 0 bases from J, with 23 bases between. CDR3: CASSQSPLPRDFPNYGYTF. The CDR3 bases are TGCGCCAGCAGTCAGTCACCCCTCCCTCGGGACTTTCCTAACTATGGCTACACCTTC.

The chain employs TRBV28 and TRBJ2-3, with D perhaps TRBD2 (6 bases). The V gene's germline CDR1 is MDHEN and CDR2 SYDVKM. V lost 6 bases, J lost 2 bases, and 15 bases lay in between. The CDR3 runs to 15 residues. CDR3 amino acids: CASRQLSGFTDTQYF. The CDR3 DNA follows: TGTGCCAGCAGACAACTCAGCGGGTTCACAGATACGCAGTATTTT. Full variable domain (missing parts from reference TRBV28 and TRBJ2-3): DVKVTQSSRYLVKRTGEKVFLECVQDMDHENMFWYRQDPGLGLRLIYFSYDVKMKEKGDIPEGYSVSREKKERFSLILESASTNQTSMYLCASRQLSGFTDTQYFGPGTRLTVL.

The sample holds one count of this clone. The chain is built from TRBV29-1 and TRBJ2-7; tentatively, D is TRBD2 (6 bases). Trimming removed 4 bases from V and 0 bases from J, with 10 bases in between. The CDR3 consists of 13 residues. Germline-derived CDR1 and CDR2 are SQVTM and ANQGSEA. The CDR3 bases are TGCAGCGTTGCGGGACTCACCTCCTACGAGCAGTACTTC. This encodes CSVAGLTSYEQYF.

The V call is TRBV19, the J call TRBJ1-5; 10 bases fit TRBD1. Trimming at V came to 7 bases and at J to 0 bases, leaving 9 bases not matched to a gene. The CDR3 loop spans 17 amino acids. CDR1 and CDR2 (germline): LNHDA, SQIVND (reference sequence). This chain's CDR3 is CASISGQGGFSNQPQHF. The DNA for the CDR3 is TGTGCCAGTATCTCTGGACAGGGGGGTTTTAGCAATCAGCCCCAGCATTTT.

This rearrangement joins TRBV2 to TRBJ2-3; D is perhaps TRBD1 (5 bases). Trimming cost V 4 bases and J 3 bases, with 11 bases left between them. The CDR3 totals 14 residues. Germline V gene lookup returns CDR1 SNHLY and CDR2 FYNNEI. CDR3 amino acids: CASSGLQGTDTQYF. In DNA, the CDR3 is TGTGCCAGCAGTGGTCTTCAGGGAACAGATACGCAGTATTTT. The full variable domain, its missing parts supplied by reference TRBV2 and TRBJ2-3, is EPEVTQTPSHQVTQMGQEVILRCVPISNHLYFYWYRQILGQKVEFLVSFYNNEISEKSEIFDDQFSVERPDGSNFTLKIRSTKLEDSAMYFCASSGLQGTDTQYFGPGTRLTVL.

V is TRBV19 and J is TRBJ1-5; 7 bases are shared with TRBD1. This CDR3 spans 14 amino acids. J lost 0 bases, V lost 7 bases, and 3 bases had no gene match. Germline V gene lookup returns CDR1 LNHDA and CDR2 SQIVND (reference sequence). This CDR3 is CASNDRASNQPQHF. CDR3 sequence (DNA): TGTGCCAGTAATGACAGGGCTAGCAATCAGCCCCAGCATTTT.

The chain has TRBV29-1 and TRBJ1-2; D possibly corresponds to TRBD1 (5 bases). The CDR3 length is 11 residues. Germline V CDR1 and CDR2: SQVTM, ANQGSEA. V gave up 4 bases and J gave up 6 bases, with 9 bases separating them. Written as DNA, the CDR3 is TGCAGCGTTGGACAGACCAATGGCTACACCTTC. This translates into CSVGQTNGYTF.

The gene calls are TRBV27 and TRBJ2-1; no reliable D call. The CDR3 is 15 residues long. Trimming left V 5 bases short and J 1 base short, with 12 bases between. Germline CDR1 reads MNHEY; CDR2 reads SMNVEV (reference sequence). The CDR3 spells CASSEQSFSYNEQFF. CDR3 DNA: TGTGCCAGCAGTGAACAGAGTTTTTCCTACAATGAGCAGTTCTTC.

The CDR3 reads CASSEVGLRTGELFF. The DNA for the CDR3 is TGTGCCAGCAGCGAGGTGGGTCTTCGCACCGGGGAGCTGTTTTTT. The rearrangement joins TRBV7-2 to TRBJ2-2; no clear D. The CDR3 has 15 residues. CDR1 and CDR2 (germline): SGHTA, FQGNSA. V lost 5 bases to trimming and J lost 4 bases, with 14 bases between them.

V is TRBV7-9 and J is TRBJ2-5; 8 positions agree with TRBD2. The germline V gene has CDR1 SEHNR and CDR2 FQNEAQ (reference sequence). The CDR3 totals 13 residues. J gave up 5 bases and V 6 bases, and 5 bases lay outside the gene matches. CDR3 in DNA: TGTGCCAGCAGTGGCCCGGGGGGGGAGACCCAGTACTTC. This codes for CASSGPGGETQYF.

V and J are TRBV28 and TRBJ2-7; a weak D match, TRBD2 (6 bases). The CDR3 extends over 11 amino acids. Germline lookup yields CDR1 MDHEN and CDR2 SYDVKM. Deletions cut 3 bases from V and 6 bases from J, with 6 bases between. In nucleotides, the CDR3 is TGTGCCAGCAGTTTCGGGGGCGAGCAGTACTTC. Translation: CASSFGGEQYF.

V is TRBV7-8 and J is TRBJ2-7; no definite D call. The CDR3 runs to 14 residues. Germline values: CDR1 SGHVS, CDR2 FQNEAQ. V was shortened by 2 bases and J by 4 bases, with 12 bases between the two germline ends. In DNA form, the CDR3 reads TGTGCCAGCAGCTTAATCTGGGCATGGTACGAGCAGTACTTC. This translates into CASSLIWAWYEQYF.

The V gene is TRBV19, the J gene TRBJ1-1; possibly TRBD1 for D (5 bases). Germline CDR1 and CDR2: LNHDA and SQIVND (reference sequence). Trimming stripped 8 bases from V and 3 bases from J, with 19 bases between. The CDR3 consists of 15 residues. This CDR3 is CASWKGREVDTEAFF. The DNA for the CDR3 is TGTGCCAGTTGGAAGGGGCGCGAGGTGGACACTGAAGCTTTCTTT.

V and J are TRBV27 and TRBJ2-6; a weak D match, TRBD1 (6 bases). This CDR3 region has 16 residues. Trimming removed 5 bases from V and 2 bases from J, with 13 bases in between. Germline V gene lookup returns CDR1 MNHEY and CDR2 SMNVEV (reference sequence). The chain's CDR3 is CASSPTGRTGANVLTF. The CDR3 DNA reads TGTGCCAGCAGTCCAACAGGGCGTACTGGGGCCAACGTCCTGACTTTC.

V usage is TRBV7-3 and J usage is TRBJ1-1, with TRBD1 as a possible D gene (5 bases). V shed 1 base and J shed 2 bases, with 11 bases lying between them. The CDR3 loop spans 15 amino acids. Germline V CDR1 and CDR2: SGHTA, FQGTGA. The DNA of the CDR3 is TGTGCCAGCAGCTTAAGAGGGGACTTTAACACTGAAGCTTTCTTT. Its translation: CASSLRGDFNTEAFF.

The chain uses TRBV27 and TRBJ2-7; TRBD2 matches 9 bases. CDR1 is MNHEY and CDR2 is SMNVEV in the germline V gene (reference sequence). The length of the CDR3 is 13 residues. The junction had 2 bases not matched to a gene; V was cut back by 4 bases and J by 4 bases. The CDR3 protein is CASSSSGRYEQYF. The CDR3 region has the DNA TGTGCCAGCAGTTCCAGCGGGAGGTACGAGCAGTACTTC.

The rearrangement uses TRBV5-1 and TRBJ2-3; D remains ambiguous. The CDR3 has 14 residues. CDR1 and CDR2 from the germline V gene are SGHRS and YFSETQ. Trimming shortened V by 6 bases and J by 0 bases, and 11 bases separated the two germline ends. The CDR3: CASTPLSSTDTQYF. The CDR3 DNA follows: TGCGCCAGCACACCACTGTCTAGCACAGATACGCAGTATTTT.

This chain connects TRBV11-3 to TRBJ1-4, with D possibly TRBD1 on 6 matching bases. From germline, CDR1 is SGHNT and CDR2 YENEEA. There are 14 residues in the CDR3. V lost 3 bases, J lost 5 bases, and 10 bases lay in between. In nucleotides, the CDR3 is TGTGCCAGCAGCTTCCGGGACAAGAATGAAAAACTGTTTTTT. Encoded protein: CASSFRDKNEKLFF.

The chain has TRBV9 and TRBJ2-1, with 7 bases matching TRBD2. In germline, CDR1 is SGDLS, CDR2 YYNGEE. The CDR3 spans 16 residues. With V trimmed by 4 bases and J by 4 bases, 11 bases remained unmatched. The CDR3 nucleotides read TGTGCCAGCAGCTCCCTGCAGGGAGGGCCATACAATGAGCAGTTCTTC. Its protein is CASSSLQGGPYNEQFF.

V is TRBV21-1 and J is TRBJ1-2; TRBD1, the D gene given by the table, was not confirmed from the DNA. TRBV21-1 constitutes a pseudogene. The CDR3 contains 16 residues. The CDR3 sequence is CASSKALSGQGPGYTF. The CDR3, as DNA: TGTGCCAGCAGCAAAGCGCTTTCGGGACAGGGCCCCGGCTACACCTTC.